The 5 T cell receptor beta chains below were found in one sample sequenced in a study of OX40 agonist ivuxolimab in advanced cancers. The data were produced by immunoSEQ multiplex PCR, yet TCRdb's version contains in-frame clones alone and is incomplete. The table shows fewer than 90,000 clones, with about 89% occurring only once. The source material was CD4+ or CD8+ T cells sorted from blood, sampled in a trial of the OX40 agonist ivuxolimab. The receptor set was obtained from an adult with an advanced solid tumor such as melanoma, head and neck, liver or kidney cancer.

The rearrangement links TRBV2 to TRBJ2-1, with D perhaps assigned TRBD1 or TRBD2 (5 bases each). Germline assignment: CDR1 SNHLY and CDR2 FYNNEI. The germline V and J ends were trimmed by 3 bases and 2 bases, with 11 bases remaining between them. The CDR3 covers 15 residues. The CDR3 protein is CASSDWGSTYNEQFF. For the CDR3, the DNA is TGTGCCAGCAGTGATTGGGGGAGTACCTACAATGAGCAGTTCTTC.

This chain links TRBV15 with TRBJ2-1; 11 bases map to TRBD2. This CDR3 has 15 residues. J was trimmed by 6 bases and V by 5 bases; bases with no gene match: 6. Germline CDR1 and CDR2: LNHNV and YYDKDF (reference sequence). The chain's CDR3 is CATSVAGGPVNEQFF. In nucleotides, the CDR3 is TGTGCCACCAGCGTAGCGGGAGGGCCTGTCAATGAGCAGTTCTTC.

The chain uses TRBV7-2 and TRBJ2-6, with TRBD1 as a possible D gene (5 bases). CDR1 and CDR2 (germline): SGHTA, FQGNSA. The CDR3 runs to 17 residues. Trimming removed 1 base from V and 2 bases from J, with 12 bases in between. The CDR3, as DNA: TGTGCCAGCAGCTTAGGTCAGGGTCGGGCTGGGGCCAACGTCCTGACTTTC. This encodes CASSLGQGRAGANVLTF.

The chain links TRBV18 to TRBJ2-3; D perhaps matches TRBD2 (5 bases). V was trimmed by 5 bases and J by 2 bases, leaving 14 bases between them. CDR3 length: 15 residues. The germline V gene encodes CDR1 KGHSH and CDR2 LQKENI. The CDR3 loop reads CASSSKPRDTDTQYF. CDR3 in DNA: TGTGCCAGCTCATCAAAACCACGGGACACAGATACGCAGTATTTT.

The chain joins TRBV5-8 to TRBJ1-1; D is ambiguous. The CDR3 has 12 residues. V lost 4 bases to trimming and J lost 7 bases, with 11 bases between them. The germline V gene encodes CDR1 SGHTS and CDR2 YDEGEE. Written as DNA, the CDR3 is TGTGCCAGCAGCCGACCGGACGGTGAAGCTTTCTTT. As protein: CASSRPDGEAFF. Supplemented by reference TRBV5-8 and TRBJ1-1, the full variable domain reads EAGVTQSPTHLIKTRGQQATLRCSPISGHTSVYWYQQALGLGLQFLLWYDEGEERNRGNFPPRFSGRQFPNYSSELNVNALELEDSALYLCASSRPDGEAFFGQGTRLTVV.